These 20 T cell receptor beta chains share one sample of origin, sequenced in a study of T cell changes during pregnancy in multiple sclerosis. Profiling relied on immunoSEQ multiplex PCR, and the TCRdb table lists in-frame clones only, not all of them. The sample records some 80,000 clones, approximately 90% being singletons. The sequenced sample was peripheral blood, obtained in the first trimester of pregnancy. The source is a female donor with multiple sclerosis, enrolled in a pregnancy study.

V gene TRBV6-5 combines with J gene TRBJ2-4; 7 positions agree with TRBD1. Unmatched junction bases numbered 7, after V lost 5 bases and J lost 9 bases. The V gene's germline CDR1 is MNHEY and CDR2 SVGAGI. The CDR3 covers 13 residues. The CDR3 DNA reads as TGTGCCAGCAGTCCGACAGGGTTCCGCATTCAGTACTTC. It is translated as CASSPTGFRIQYF.

The V and J genes are TRBV2 and TRBJ2-5; possibly TRBD2 for D (6 bases). TRBJ2-7 matches the DNA end more closely, so the J call is doubtful. The CDR3 runs 13 residues. From germline, CDR1 is SNHLY and CDR2 FYNNEI. The DNA of the CDR3 is TGTGCCAGCAGTTCCGGGACTGCCTACGAGCAGTACTTC. Translated: CASSSGTAYEQYF.

The chain combines TRBV30 with TRBJ1-1, with D unclear. The CDR3 extends over 12 amino acids. The V end lost 3 bases, the J end lost 0 bases, and 5 bases lay between the germline ends. CDR1 and CDR2 from the germline V gene are GTSNPN and SVGIG (reference sequence). CDR3 region: CAWSRVNTEAFF. CDR3 coding DNA: TGTGCCTGGAGCCGGGTGAACACTGAAGCTTTCTTT.

The count of this clone is one. The rearrangement joins TRBV7-6 to TRBJ1-3, with unresolved D. Trimming pared 4 bases from V and 0 bases from J, leaving 13 bases between. The V gene's germline CDR1 is SGHVS and CDR2 FNYEAQ. The CDR3 spans 16 residues. In DNA, the CDR3 is TGTGCCAGCAGCTACAGCGAGGGTCTCTCTGGAAACACCATATATTTT. This translates into CASSYSEGLSGNTIYF. Full variable domain (remainder filled in from reference TRBV7-6 and TRBJ1-3): GAGVSQSPRYKVTKRGQDVALRCDPISGHVSLYWYRQALGQGPEFLTYFNYEAQQDKSGLPNDRFSAERPEGSISTLTIQRTEQRDSAMYRCASSYSEGLSGNTIYFGEGSWLTVV.

The chain couples TRBV18 to TRBJ2-1, with 7 bases fitting TRBD2. V shed 2 bases, J shed 9 bases, and the junction held 7 bases outside the gene matches. The CDR3 extends over 14 amino acids. The germline V gene encodes CDR1 KGHSH and CDR2 LQKENI. CDR3: CASSPGTTLTEQFF. The CDR3 nucleotides read TGTGCCAGCTCACCAGGGACTACTCTGACTGAGCAGTTCTTC.

The rearrangement joins TRBV4-2 to TRBJ2-1; D gene ambiguous. Trimming shortened V by 0 bases and J by 0 bases, and 9 bases separated the two germline ends. CDR1 and CDR2 from the germline V gene are LGHNA and YNFKEQ. The CDR3 covers 16 residues. The CDR3 nucleotides are TGTGCCAGCAGCCAAGAACCTAGGAGCTCCTACAATGAGCAGTTCTTC. The encoded protein is CASSQEPRSSYNEQFF.

The chain's CDR3 is CASSREELYGYTF. CDR3 nucleotide sequence: TGCGCCAGCAGCCGAGAAGAACTTTATGGCTACACCTTC. The V call is TRBV5-1, the J call TRBJ1-2, with D uncertain. The CDR3 has 13 residues. Between the trimmed V and J ends, which lost 4 bases and 5 bases, there was a span of 12 bases. Germline CDR1 reads SGHRS; CDR2 reads YFSETQ.

J is TRBJ2-7 and V is TRBV10-3; TRBD2 matches at 7 bases. The CDR3 contains 14 residues. CDR1 and CDR2 from the germline V gene are ENHRY and SYGVKD. Unmatched junction bases numbered 2, after V lost 0 bases and J lost 3 bases. The CDR3 region is CAISESGGSYEQYF. For the CDR3, the DNA is TGTGCCATCAGTGAGTCGGGGGGGAGCTACGAGCAGTACTTC.

This CDR3 reads CASSLALGEQFF. CDR3 in DNA: TGTGCCAGCAGTCTCGCCCTAGGAGAGCAGTTCTTC. The chain carries TRBV27 and TRBJ2-1; D gene unclear. Trimming removed 5 bases from V and 10 bases from J, with 12 bases in between. The CDR3 loop spans 12 amino acids. Germline CDR1 MNHEY, CDR2 SMNVEV (reference sequence).

The chain is built from TRBV4-1 and TRBJ1-1, with 7 bases fitting TRBD1. V was clipped by 4 bases and J by 0 bases; unmatched bases: 5. CDR1 MGHRA and CDR2 YSYEKL come from the germline V gene. The CDR3 extends over 15 amino acids. CDR3 in DNA: TGCGCCAGCAGCCTTACCACAGGGGTGAACACTGAAGCTTTCTTT. This sequence encodes CASSLTTGVNTEAFF.

DNA for the CDR3: TGTGCCAGCAGGAGGACAGGAGAATTTTCCGAGCAGTACTTC. This sequence encodes CASRRTGEFSEQYF. The chain joins TRBV2 to TRBJ2-7; 7 bases match TRBD1. With 6 bases clipped from V and 6 bases from J, the junction kept 11 bases outside the gene matches. The CDR3 is made up of 14 amino acids. The V gene's germline CDR1 is SNHLY and CDR2 FYNNEI.

CDR3 DNA sequence: TGTGCCAGCAGCTTAGAGAGCGGGAGGGGCAATGAGCAGTTCTTC. This sequence encodes CASSLESGRGNEQFF. The chain carries TRBV11-3 and TRBJ2-1, with TRBD2 identical over 10 bases. There are 15 residues in the CDR3. CDR1 and CDR2 from the germline V gene are SGHNT and YENEEA. V shed 0 bases and J 6 bases; nucleotides not matched to a gene: 2.

V usage is TRBV29-1 and J usage is TRBJ2-3; D may be TRBD1 (5 bases). This CDR3 has 14 residues. The V and J ends lost 6 bases and 2 bases respectively, with 15 bases between them. The germline V gene encodes CDR1 SQVTM and CDR2 ANQGSEA. CDR3 region: CSVPSHRITDTQYF. CDR3 coding DNA: TGCAGCGTCCCCTCCCACAGGATCACAGATACGCAGTATTTT.

V usage is TRBV5-6 and J usage is TRBJ1-1, with TRBD1 matching over 10 bases. V shed 4 bases, J shed 6 bases, and the junction held 12 bases outside the gene matches. This CDR3 region has 16 residues. Per the germline V gene, CDR1 is SGHDT and CDR2 is YYEEEE. CDR3 residues: CASSAGQGGQFSEAFF. DNA of the CDR3: TGTGCCAGCAGCGCAGGACAGGGGGGGCAGTTTTCTGAAGCTTTCTTT. The variable domain in full, with the rest retrieved from reference TRBV5-6 and TRBJ1-1, is DAGVTQSPTHLIKTRGQQVTLRCSPKSGHDTVSWYQQALGQGPQFIFQYYEEEERQRGNFPDRFSGHQFPNYSSELNVNALLLGDSALYLCASSAGQGGQFSEAFFGQGTRLTVV.

The chain carries TRBV7-8 and TRBJ1-2; unclear D gene. The V gene lost 2 bases and the J gene lost 4 bases, with 11 bases spanning the gap. The CDR3 sequence is 14 residues long. The V gene's germline CDR1 is SGHVS and CDR2 FQNEAQ. CDR3 region: CASSLSQVIYGYTF. CDR3 coding DNA: TGTGCCAGCAGCTTATCCCAGGTTATCTATGGCTACACCTTC. The variable domain in full, with the rest retrieved from reference TRBV7-8 and TRBJ1-2, is GAGVSQSPRYKVAKRGQDVALRCDPISGHVSLFWYQQALGQGPEFLTYFQNEAQLDKSGLPSDRFFAERPEGSVSTLKIQRTQQEDSAVYLCASSLSQVIYGYTFGSGTRLTVV.

To note about this clone: Sequence at one end of the junction differs from germline and may be a read error. This chain joins TRBV28 and TRBJ1-4, with 9 bases identical to TRBD1. Germline CDR1 is MDHEN and CDR2 is SYDVKM. The CDR3 sequence is 15 residues long. CDR3 DNA sequence: TGTGCCAGCAGACCCTTAACAGGGGGCTTATTGGTAGAGGATTTT. The encoded protein is CASRPLTGGLLVEDF.

This rearrangement joins TRBV7-3 to TRBJ2-2; weak D call: TRBD1 (6 bases). From germline, CDR1 is SGHTA and CDR2 FQGTGA. V lost 8 bases to trimming and J lost 4 bases, with 14 bases between them. CDR3 length: 14 residues. CDR3 in amino acids: CASRETGLTGELFF. In nucleotides, the CDR3 is TGTGCCAGCCGCGAGACAGGACTCACCGGGGAGCTGTTTTTT.

In regard to this clone: A read error may account for a junction end that differs from germline. The CDR3 DNA is TGTGCCAGCGGCTTCTTAGAGGAAAGGGAAGCTTTCTTT. Protein: CASGFLEEREAFF. The J gene is TRBJ1-1, the V gene TRBV7-2; D is uncertain. There are 13 residues in the CDR3. Germline lookup yields CDR1 SGHTA and CDR2 FQGNSA.

V usage is TRBV6-1 and J usage is TRBJ1-1; no definite D call. Trimming left V 2 bases short and J 1 base short, with 14 bases between. The germline gives CDR1 MNHNS, CDR2 SASEGT. The CDR3 is 16 residues long. The CDR3 sequence is CASSERPRGGNTEAFF. In nucleotides, the CDR3 is TGTGCCAGCAGTGAAAGACCACGCGGAGGGAACACTGAAGCTTTCTTT.

As DNA, the CDR3 is TGTGCCACCAGCAGAGATAGGGGGCCCAACGTCCTGACTTTC. Translated, it gives CATSRDRGPNVLTF. The chain is built from TRBV15 and TRBJ2-6, with 7 bases fitting TRBD1. Unmatched junction bases numbered 1, after V lost 0 bases and J lost 8 bases. There are 14 residues in the CDR3. Per the germline V gene, CDR1 is LNHNV and CDR2 is YYDKDF (reference sequence).